The 2 T cell receptor beta chains given below trace back to one sample, sequenced in a study of CD8 T cells in ankylosing spondylitis. Each CDR3 protein is one row after TCRdb ran MiXCR on the 5' RACE reads. The top ten hold around 6.8% of the sample, which has about 540,000 distinct CDR3 sequences, roughly an eighth seen once. Antigens of these TCRs are unknown. Findings and limits, study-wide: Characteristic, it appeared, of ankylosing spondylitis blood was a TCR beta motif of eight highly homologous variants.

Sequenced material: blood, either unsorted or a sorted T cell fraction (not recorded which). The receptors shown here come from a male donor with ankylosing spondylitis.

This clonotype was counted between two and nine times. The CDR3, as DNA: TGTGCCAGCAGTTACGCGACATTCGATCAGCCCCAGCATTTT. This sequence encodes CASSYATFDQPQHF. The rearrangement joins TRBV6-2 or TRBV6-3 to TRBJ1-5; D gene unclear. The CDR3 length is 14 residues. The germline CDR1 and CDR2 sequences are MNHEY and SVGEGT. V gave up 2 bases and J gave up 5 bases, with 10 bases separating them.

V usage is TRBV20-1 and J usage is TRBJ1-2; no clear D gene. V was cut by 1 base and J by 8 bases, with 8 bases left in between. From germline, CDR1 is DFQATT and CDR2 SNEGSKA (reference sequence). This CDR3 is built from 11 residues. The CDR3 loop reads CSARVASGYTF. CDR3 DNA sequence: TGCAGTGCTAGAGTGGCGAGCGGCTACACCTTC.